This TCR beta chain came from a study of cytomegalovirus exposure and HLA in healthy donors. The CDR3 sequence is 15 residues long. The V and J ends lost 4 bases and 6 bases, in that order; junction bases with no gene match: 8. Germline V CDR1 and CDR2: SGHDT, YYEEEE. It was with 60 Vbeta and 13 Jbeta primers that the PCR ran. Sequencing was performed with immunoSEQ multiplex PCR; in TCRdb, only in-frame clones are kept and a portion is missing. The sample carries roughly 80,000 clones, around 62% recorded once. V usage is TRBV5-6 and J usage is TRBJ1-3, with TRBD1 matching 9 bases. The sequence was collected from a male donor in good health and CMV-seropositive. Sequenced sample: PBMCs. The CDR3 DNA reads TGTGCCAGCAGCGCAACCGGGACAGGGAAAAACACCATATATTTT. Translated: CASSATGTGKNTIYF.